This paragraph reports one T cell receptor beta chain. This sample is drawn from a study of T cells after yellow fever vaccination. The V end lost 5 bases, the J end lost 5 bases, and 15 bases lay between the germline ends. The CDR3 has 14 amino acids. In germline, CDR1 is MNHEY, CDR2 SMNVEV (reference sequence). Template switching with 5'RACE generated the TCR cDNA and added a universal primer site and UMIs. TCRdb analysed the 5' RACE reads with MiXCR anew, one entry per CDR3 protein. This sample carries 510,000 or so distinct CDR3 sequences, roughly 19% of them seen once, and the ten largest clones take approximately 14%.

The sequenced sample was PBMCs, obtained 15 days after the yellow fever booster vaccination. This receptor was obtained from a man aged 30-40 years who received the YFV17D yellow fever vaccine. The chain uses TRBV27 and TRBJ1-1; D gene ambiguous. The CDR3 protein is CASSLEVVGTEAFF. In DNA form, the CDR3 reads TGTGCCAGCAGTCTGGAGGTGGTGGGAACTGAAGCTTTCTTT.